The table lists the clone carrying this TCR beta chain with many counts. Its antigen remains unidentified. The read finishes 3 residues shy of the CDR3 end, and the germline J gene is used to complete it. Replacement immunoglobulin had been given to every CVID subject for at least one year. No CVID subject was ill or on immunomodulatory drugs when sampled. These data originate in a study of T cell clonality in common variable immunodeficiency. Method: immunoSEQ multiplex PCR; TCRdb's copy keeps in-frame clones and lacks some. The repertoire consists of tens of thousands of clones, none detected only once. General observations from the study: In common variable immunodeficiency, TCR beta chains reportedly carried fewer deletions and N-nucleotide insertions. TCRbeta clonality was increased in CVID versus healthy controls.

The CDR3 extends over 16 amino acids. V lost 0 bases, J lost 2 bases, and 13 bases lay in between. Germline V CDR1 and CDR2: SGHVS, FNYEAQ. Sequencing input: peripheral blood mononuclear cells. This sequence originates from a human donor with common variable immunodeficiency. The chain recombines TRBV7-6 with TRBJ1-1, with D perhaps TRBD1 (5 bases). The DNA read from the CDR3 is TGTGCCAGCAGCTTAGCGGGTGGGGCAGATAACACTGAA. Encoded protein: CASSLAGGADNTE. The whole CDR3 is CASSLAGGADNTEAFF. Together with reference TRBV7-6 and TRBJ1-1, the CDR3 gives the full variable domain: GAGVSQSPRYKVTKRGQDVALRCDPISGHVSLYWYRQALGQGPEFLTYFNYEAQQDKSGLPNDRFSAERPEGSISTLTIQRTEQRDSAMYRCASSLAGGADNTEAFFGQGTRLTVV.